The rows below give T cell receptor beta chains drawn from one sample of a study of T cell responses to AZD1222 COVID-19 vaccine. Libraries were prepared by immunoSEQ multiplex PCR; TCRdb keeps only in-frame clonotypes and omits some of them. Of roughly 150,000 clones listed, around 93% are singletons. The sample was peripheral blood, taken on day 0 of AZD1222 vaccination. Source of these receptors: an adult in good health. CDR3s include the opening cysteine and the closing phenylalanine or tryptophan. D genes are given only for firm matches. The listing skips clone size in some rows; elsewhere it reads once, few, many or a size class.

J: TRBJ2-7
D: TRBD2
size: -
V: TRBV5-1
length: 16
DNA: TGCGCCAGCAGCTTAACTAGCGGGGTCCCCCCTTTAGAGCAGTACTTC
CDR3: CASSLTSGVPPLEQYF

J: TRBJ1-1
D: -
size: -
V: TRBV28
length: 15
DNA: TGTGCCAGCAAGGGGGGAGGTGGTCGGAACACTGAAGCTTTCTTT
CDR3: CASKGGGGRNTEAFF

J: TRBJ2-3
D: TRBD2
size: -
V: TRBV5-4
length: 16
DNA: TGTGCCAGCAGCTTGGGGCGGGGGGGGCTCCCAGATACGCAGTATTTT
CDR3: CASSLGRGGLPDTQYF

J: TRBJ2-5
D: -
size: -
V: TRBV11-3
length: 15
DNA: TGTGCCAGCAGCTTTGTGATGAAGGATAAAGAGACCCAGTACTTC
CDR3: CASSFVMKDKETQYF

J: TRBJ1-2
D: -
size: -
V: TRBV24-1
length: 15
DNA: TGTGCCACCAGTGATTTGCCCGGCGGGGGGTATGGCTACACCTTC
CDR3: CATSDLPGGGYGYTF

J: TRBJ1-2
D: -
size: -
V: TRBV4-3
length: 13
DNA: TGCGCCAGCAGCCAAGACTCGGTCTATGGCTACACCTTC
CDR3: CASSQDSVYGYTF

J: TRBJ1-6
D: TRBD1
size: -
V: TRBV3-1/TRBV3-2
length: 15
DNA: TGTGCCAGCAGCCCGGACAGGGTGAGGAAATCACCCCTCCACTTT
CDR3: CASSPDRVRKSPLHF

J: TRBJ2-5
D: TRBD1
size: few
V: TRBV6-1
length: 15
DNA: TGTGCCAGCAGTGAAACCGGACAGGGTGGGGGGACCCAGTACTTC
CDR3: CASSETGQGGGTQYF

J: TRBJ1-6
D: -
size: -
V: TRBV11-3
length: 12
DNA: TGTGCCAGCAGCCGCTGGGAATCACCCCTCCACTTT
CDR3: CASSRWESPLHF

J: TRBJ2-3
D: -
size: -
V: TRBV15
length: 13
DNA: TGTGCCACCAGCAGATCCAACACAGATACGCAGTATTTT
CDR3: CATSRSNTDTQYF

J: TRBJ1-1
D: TRBD1
size: -
V: TRBV19
length: 14
DNA: TGTGCCAGTAGTGTGGACAGGGGAGGCACTGAAGCTTTCTTT
CDR3: CASSVDRGGTEAFF

J: TRBJ1-2
D: -
size: -
V: TRBV28
length: 16
DNA: TGTGCCAGCAGTTTCCCAGGGACGGGCCCTAACTATGGCTACACCTTC
CDR3: CASSFPGTGPNYGYTF

J: TRBJ2-3
D: -
size: -
V: TRBV11-3
length: 16
DNA: TGTGCCAGCAGTCCACCAAGACCCGCTAGCACAGATACGCAGTATTTT
CDR3: CASSPPRPASTDTQYF

J: TRBJ2-5
D: -
size: -
V: TRBV18
length: 14
DNA: TGTGCCAGCTCACCTATCTTCGAAGCTGAGACCCAGTACTTC
CDR3: CASSPIFEAETQYF

J: TRBJ2-1
D: -
size: -
V: TRBV10-1
length: 16
DNA: TGCGCCAGCAGTGAGTATGGGGGGGGGCCCTACAATGAGCAGTTCTTC
CDR3: CASSEYGGGPYNEQFF

J: TRBJ2-3
D: -
size: -
V: TRBV5-1
length: 14
DNA: TGCGCCAGCAGCTTGGGACAGCTCACAGATACGCAGTATTTT
CDR3: CASSLGQLTDTQYF

J: TRBJ2-5
D: -
size: -
V: TRBV19
length: 15
DNA: TGTGCCAGTAGTATCATGCCGGGGGCCCAAGAGACCCAGTACTTC
CDR3: CASSIMPGAQETQYF

J: TRBJ1-1
D: -
size: -
V: TRBV25-1
length: 13
DNA: TGTGCCAGCAGTGAAATCCTTCCGGGTGAAGCTTTCTTT
CDR3: CASSEILPGEAFF

J: TRBJ2-7
D: -
size: -
V: TRBV11-2
length: 14
DNA: TGTGCCAGCAGCTCCGTCAGGGGTATCTACGAGCAGTACTTC
CDR3: CASSSVRGIYEQYF

J: TRBJ2-3
D: TRBD1
size: -
V: TRBV6-5
length: 13
DNA: TGTGCCAGCAGGAAGGACCGTTCAGGGGGGCAGTATTTT
CDR3: CASRKDRSGGQYF

J: TRBJ1-2
D: -
size: -
V: TRBV7-2
length: 15
DNA: TGTGCCAGCAGCTTAAAGCGGAACTCAAACTATGGCTACACCTTC
CDR3: CASSLKRNSNYGYTF

J: TRBJ1-5
D: -
size: -
V: TRBV7-2
length: 15
DNA: TGTGCCAGCAGCTTAAACAGAGGTAGCAATCAGCCCCAGCATTTT
CDR3: CASSLNRGSNQPQHF

J: TRBJ1-6
D: -
size: -
V: TRBV6-5
length: 15
DNA: TGTGCCAGCAGTTTAGGACTCACCTATAATTCACCCCTCCACTTT
CDR3: CASSLGLTYNSPLHF

J: TRBJ1-1
D: -
size: -
V: TRBV4-2
length: 15
DNA: TGTGCCAGCAGTCCAAACAGGGTTAGCGCCACTGAAGCTTTCTTT
CDR3: CASSPNRVSATEAFF

J: TRBJ2-5
D: TRBD2
size: -
V: TRBV28
length: 15
DNA: TGTGCCAGTTCCCGGGATGCGCGGGGGCAAGAGACCCAGTACTTC
CDR3: CASSRDARGQETQYF

J: TRBJ1-1
D: TRBD1
size: -
V: TRBV11-3
length: 14
DNA: TGTGCCAGCAGCCACAGGGGCCGGGACACTGAAGCTTTCTTT
CDR3: CASSHRGRDTEAFF

J: TRBJ1-5
D: -
size: -
V: TRBV6-2/TRBV6-3
length: 12
DNA: TGTGCCAGCAGTTACTGGAATCAGCCCCAGCATTTT
CDR3: CASSYWNQPQHF

J: TRBJ2-5
D: -
size: -
V: TRBV7-9
length: 11
DNA: TGTGCCAGCAGCCCAGGAGAGACCCAGTACTTC
CDR3: CASSPGETQYF

J: TRBJ2-7
D: -
size: once
V: TRBV7-2
length: 15
DNA: TGTGCCAGCATCTCCCCCGGGCCAGGGCCCTACGAGCAGTACTTC
CDR3: CASISPGPGPYEQYF

J: TRBJ1-1
D: TRBD1
size: -
V: TRBV28
length: 15
DNA: TGTGCCAGCAGTTTACGGGACAGACTGAACACTGAAGCTTTCTTT
CDR3: CASSLRDRLNTEAFF

J: TRBJ2-5
D: TRBD2
size: -
V: TRBV4-1
length: 17
DNA: TGCGCCAGCAGCCCCTTCGGTGGAGCGGGAGGGCAAGAGACCCAGTACTTC
CDR3: CASSPFGGAGGQETQYF

J: TRBJ1-1
D: -
size: -
V: TRBV2
length: 12
DNA: TGTGCCAGCAGTGAACTGCGCGTTGAAGCTTTCTTT
CDR3: CASSELRVEAFF

J: TRBJ2-1
D: TRBD2
size: -
V: TRBV6-5
length: 16
DNA: TGTGCCAGCAGTTCCGGGACTAGCGGTACCTACAATGAGCAGTTCTTC
CDR3: CASSSGTSGTYNEQFF

J: TRBJ1-2
D: -
size: -
V: TRBV3-1/TRBV3-2
length: 14
DNA: TGTGCCAGCAGCCATAGAGGGGTCGACTATGGCTACACCTTC
CDR3: CASSHRGVDYGYTF

J: TRBJ2-3
D: -
size: -
V: TRBV19
length: 14
DNA: TGTGCCAGTAGTAGATCGGAACCCACAGATACGCAGTATTTT
CDR3: CASSRSEPTDTQYF

J: TRBJ1-2
D: TRBD1
size: -
V: TRBV2
length: 15
DNA: TGTGCCAGCCTACAACAGGGGGCGCTATCCTATGGCTACACCTTC
CDR3: CASLQQGALSYGYTF

J: TRBJ1-5
D: TRBD1
size: few
V: TRBV5-4
length: 15
DNA: TGTGCCAGCAGCCCCGGGACAGGGGCTCAACAGCCCCAGCATTTT
CDR3: CASSPGTGAQQPQHF

J: TRBJ2-2
D: -
size: -
V: TRBV7-9
length: 12
DNA: TGTGCCAGCAGCTTATTCGCCGGGGAGCTGTTTTTT
CDR3: CASSLFAGELFF

J: TRBJ2-1
D: -
size: -
V: TRBV6-1
length: 17
DNA: TGTGCCAGCAGTGAATACTACTACGGGAGCTGGTCAAATGAGCAGTTCTTC
CDR3: CASSEYYYGSWSNEQFF

J: TRBJ2-2
D: -
size: -
V: TRBV5-5
length: 16
DNA: TGTGCCAGCAGCTTGGAGGGAGACAGTCCAGGCGGGGAGCTGTTTTTT
CDR3: CASSLEGDSPGGELFF

J: TRBJ2-2
D: -
size: -
V: TRBV11-2
length: 15
DNA: TGTGCCAGCAGCTTCACTGGCGGTGGAGCTGTGGAGCTGTTTTTT
CDR3: CASSFTGGGAVELFF

J: TRBJ1-1
D: -
size: -
V: TRBV6-5
length: 15
DNA: TGTGCCAGCGAAAGGGCCCCTGGTTGGGACACTGAAGCTTTCTTT
CDR3: CASERAPGWDTEAFF

J: TRBJ1-5
D: -
size: -
V: TRBV18
length: 15
DNA: TGTGCCAGCTCAAAGGGGATGGGAGTTAATCAGCCCCAGCATTTT
CDR3: CASSKGMGVNQPQHF

J: TRBJ1-5
D: -
size: -
V: TRBV24-1
length: 13
DNA: TGTGCCACCAGTCGGGGGGACGATCAGCCCCAGCATTTT
CDR3: CATSRGDDQPQHF

J: TRBJ2-3
D: TRBD2
size: -
V: TRBV28
length: 17
DNA: TGTGCCAGCAGTTCGGGACTAGCGGGGGCGGGTACAGATACGCAGTATTTT
CDR3: CASSSGLAGAGTDTQYF

J: TRBJ2-3
D: TRBD2
size: -
V: TRBV4-1
length: 17
DNA: TGCGCCAGCAGCCAAGATCACCTAGCGGCAATCACAGATACGCAGTATTTT
CDR3: CASSQDHLAAITDTQYF

J: TRBJ1-1
D: TRBD1
size: -
V: TRBV5-1
length: 14
DNA: TGCGCCAGCAGGGGGACAGGGCAGAACACTGAAGCTTTCTTT
CDR3: CASRGTGQNTEAFF

J: TRBJ1-2
D: -
size: once
V: TRBV28
length: 18
DNA: TGTGCCAGCAGTTCTCATCTTGGCTCCTCAGGGAACCAATATGGCTACACCTTC
CDR3: CASSSHLGSSGNQYGYTF

J: TRBJ1-6
D: -
size: -
V: TRBV30
length: 13
DNA: TGTGCCTGGAGTGCGCAACAGGGTACACCCCTCCACTTT
CDR3: CAWSAQQGTPLHF

J: TRBJ2-7
D: -
size: -
V: TRBV7-7
length: 14
DNA: TGTGCTAGCAGCCCGGGACTGTCGTACTACGAGCAGTACTTC
CDR3: CASSPGLSYYEQYF

J: TRBJ1-1
D: TRBD1
size: -
V: TRBV19
length: 14
DNA: TGTGCCAGTAGTATTCGAGGGGGCAGAGCTGAAGCTTTCTTT
CDR3: CASSIRGGRAEAFF

J: TRBJ1-4
D: -
size: -
V: TRBV3-1/TRBV3-2
length: 12
DNA: TGTGCCAGCAGCCTCCCGGGGGCAAAACTGTTTTTT
CDR3: CASSLPGAKLFF

J: TRBJ2-7
D: -
size: -
V: TRBV4-1
length: 19
DNA: TGCGCCAGCAGCCAAAGACAGGGTATAAGAGGCGGGAGCTCCTACGAGCAGTACTTC
CDR3: CASSQRQGIRGGSSYEQYF

J: TRBJ2-7
D: TRBD2
size: -
V: TRBV4-2
length: 15
DNA: TGTGCCAGCAGCCAAGAGCGGGAGTCCCCCTACGAGCAGTACTTC
CDR3: CASSQERESPYEQYF

J: TRBJ1-5
D: -
size: -
V: TRBV6-5
length: 13
DNA: TGTGCCAGCTCTCCCGGGGAGGGGCAGCCCCAGCATTTT
CDR3: CASSPGEGQPQHF

J: TRBJ2-1
D: TRBD1
size: -
V: TRBV2
length: 14
DNA: TGTGCCAGCAGTCGGGACAGGGATGGCAATGAGCAGTTCTTC
CDR3: CASSRDRDGNEQFF

J: TRBJ2-1
D: -
size: -
V: TRBV5-1
length: 15
DNA: TGCGCCAGCAGCTTGGGACTAGGGGGCAAGGATGAGCAGTTCTTC
CDR3: CASSLGLGGKDEQFF

J: TRBJ1-1
D: TRBD1
size: -
V: TRBV18
length: 16
DNA: TGTGCCAGCTCACCACCCGGGACAGGGGTGAACACTGAAGCTTTCTTT
CDR3: CASSPPGTGVNTEAFF

J: TRBJ1-1
D: -
size: -
V: TRBV28
length: 11
DNA: TGTGCCAGCAGTTTTGGGGCCGAAGCTTTCTTT
CDR3: CASSFGAEAFF